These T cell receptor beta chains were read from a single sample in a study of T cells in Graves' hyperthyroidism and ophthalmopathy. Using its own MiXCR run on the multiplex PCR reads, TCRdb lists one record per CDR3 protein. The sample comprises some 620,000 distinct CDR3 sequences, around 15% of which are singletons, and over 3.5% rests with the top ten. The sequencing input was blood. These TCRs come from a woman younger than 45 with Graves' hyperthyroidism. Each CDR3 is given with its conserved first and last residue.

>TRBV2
CASSEGAGLSETQYF
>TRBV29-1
CSAGTANTEAFF
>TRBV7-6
CASSTDESYEQYF
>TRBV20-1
CSATAIQNSNSPLHF
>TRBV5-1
CASSFSEGDSYEQYF
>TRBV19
CASSIDETGSPYNEQFF
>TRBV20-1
CSANLAGPYNEQFF
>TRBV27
CASRRLAGVETQYF
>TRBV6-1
CASRLSNSYGYTF
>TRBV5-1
CASSWGSNTEAFF